This TCR beta chain was identified during a study of shared clonotypes between healthy human individuals. The CDR3 is 19 amino acids. Germline loops: CDR1 LNHDA, CDR2 SQIVND (reference sequence). V gave up 1 base and J gave up 0 bases, with 19 bases separating them. There are a few counts of this clone. The data were produced by immunoSEQ multiplex PCR, yet TCRdb's version contains in-frame clones alone and is incomplete. Here the sample spans 950,000 to 1,100,000 clones, 75% being singletons. The sample was memory CD4+ T cells sorted from blood. The subset here: CD45RA-negative fraction. The TCR sequence derives from a man aged 18-30 years in good health. V usage is TRBV19 and J usage is TRBJ2-1; D may be TRBD1 or TRBD2 (5 bases each). This chain's CDR3 is CASSIVGPIPTHSYNEQFF. CDR3 in DNA: TGTGCCAGTAGTATAGTGGGACCCATACCCACCCACTCCTACAATGAGCAGTTCTTC. The variable domain in full, completed from reference TRBV19 and TRBJ2-1, reads DGGITQSPKYLFRKEGQNVTLSCEQNLNHDAMYWYRQDPGQGLRLIYYSQIVNDFQKGDIAEGYSVSREKKESFPLTVTSAQKNPTAFYLCASSIVGPIPTHSYNEQFFGPGTRLTVL.